The subject of this entry is one T cell receptor beta chain. The data stem from a study of cytomegalovirus exposure and HLA in healthy donors. The primer mix had 60 Vbeta and 13 Jbeta primers. The data were produced by immunoSEQ multiplex PCR, yet TCRdb's version contains in-frame clones alone and is incomplete. The sample shows some 200,000 clones, more than 60% of them seen only once. This CDR3 contains 17 residues. From germline, CDR1 is SGHTA and CDR2 FQGNSA. The V and J ends lost 4 bases and 5 bases, in that order; junction bases with no gene match: 8. This chain uses TRBV7-2 with TRBJ2-3; 14 nucleotides agree with TRBD2. The sample taken for sequencing was PBMCs. The TCR comes from a man aged 40-55 years in good health and CMV-seronegative. The chain's CDR3 is CASSSLTSGGAGDTQYF. The CDR3 bases are TGTGCCAGCAGCTCCCTGACTAGCGGGGGGGCAGGAGATACGCAGTATTTT.